The entry below gives a single T cell receptor beta chain sequence along with its context. The antigen is not known. The sample comes from a study of beta chain features in type 1 diabetes. Study-wide results and caveats: Moderate but significant shortening of TCRB CDR3s was recorded in all four CD4+ subsets from Type 1 diabetes patients. Lower insertion and higher deletion counts appeared at VDJ junctions in type 1 diabetes patients. Here, the possible influence of HLA type (on TCRB rearrangement) remained unresolved. The study found that naive, central memory and Treg TCRB repertoires appeared more similar in patients than in healthy donors.

The CDR3 has 15 residues. V was clipped by 1 base and J by 2 bases, with 10 bases between them. The germline V gene has CDR1 LGHNA and CDR2 YSLEER. cDNA synthesis used the whole RNA isolate, giving expressed TCRB sequences. Assay: immunoSEQ multiplex PCR; the TCRdb copy retains only in-frame clones and omits some. The sample comprises around 250,000 clones, 55% to 70% of which are singletons, and about 0.05% rests with the top ten. The chain is built from TRBV4-3 and TRBJ2-3; D remains ambiguous. The sequencing sample was made of naive CD4+ T cells from blood. The receptor's source is a young man in good health. The CDR3 DNA is TGCGCCAGCAGCCAAGGGCTACCCGTCACAGATACGCAGTATTTT. This gives the protein CASSQGLPVTDTQYF.